The sample holds a few counts of the clone carrying this T cell receptor beta chain. Antigen: not known. Germline V lookup: CDR1 SGHRS, CDR2 YFSETQ. Unmatched junction bases numbered 11, after V lost 4 bases and J lost 7 bases. This CDR3 spans 16 amino acids. The TCRbeta library was prepared with unique molecular identifiers. TCRdb itself ran the PCR reads through MiXCR, one entry per CDR3 protein. The sample lists 700,000 to 950,000 distinct CDR3 sequences, approximately 15% occurring once. The data were obtained in a study of T-cell reconstitution after alpha-beta-depleted transplantation in children. Points from the study as a whole: In patients about two months after transplant, alpha-beta T cells reportedly arose from several hundred expanded graft clones. Hyperexpanded clones declined; after one year, newly produced T cells mostly supplied diversity. Some patients' high day-60 TCRbeta diversity was attributed to recipient cells surviving conditioning.

The chain links TRBV5-1 to TRBJ2-1; the match to TRBD1 covers 10 bases. Sequences were derived from PBMCs, mostly from graft donor cells, sampled 360 days after TCRalphabeta/CD19-depleted stem cell transplant. This TCR was sampled from a male patient aged 5 to 17 who had a stem cell transplant for acute lymphoblastic leukemia, so the T cells may come from the graft donor. Here the CDR3 DNA reads TGCGCCAGCAGCCCGGCCCCGACAGGGGGCCTAAATGAGCAGTTCTTC. Encoded protein: CASSPAPTGGLNEQFF.